This T cell receptor (beta chain) stems from a study of blood T cells in healthy people across ages. As for the study in general: Template switching caught about one barcoded beta molecule for each two T cells.

Peripheral blood, about 9.8 milliliters per donor, was collected. Germline CDR1 SGHRS, CDR2 YFSETQ. CDR3 length equals 15 residues. V trimming: 4 bases; J trimming: 6 bases; junction bases outside the gene matches: 8. Using a J-beta primer mix together with a sample-barcoded 5' primer, a second PCR was run for about 6 to 12 cycles. TCRdb processed the 5' RACE reads anew with MiXCR; each CDR3 protein has one entry. Counted here are under 800,000 distinct CDR3 sequences, 40% to 45% occurring once; the ten biggest clones make up roughly 19%. The sequencing input was blood. The sequence derives from an older woman in good health. The rearrangement links TRBV5-1 to TRBJ1-4; 8 bases line up with TRBD1. Here the CDR3 reads CASSGRTGFDEKLFF. CDR3 DNA: TGCGCCAGCAGCGGAAGGACAGGGTTTGATGAAAAACTGTTTTTT.